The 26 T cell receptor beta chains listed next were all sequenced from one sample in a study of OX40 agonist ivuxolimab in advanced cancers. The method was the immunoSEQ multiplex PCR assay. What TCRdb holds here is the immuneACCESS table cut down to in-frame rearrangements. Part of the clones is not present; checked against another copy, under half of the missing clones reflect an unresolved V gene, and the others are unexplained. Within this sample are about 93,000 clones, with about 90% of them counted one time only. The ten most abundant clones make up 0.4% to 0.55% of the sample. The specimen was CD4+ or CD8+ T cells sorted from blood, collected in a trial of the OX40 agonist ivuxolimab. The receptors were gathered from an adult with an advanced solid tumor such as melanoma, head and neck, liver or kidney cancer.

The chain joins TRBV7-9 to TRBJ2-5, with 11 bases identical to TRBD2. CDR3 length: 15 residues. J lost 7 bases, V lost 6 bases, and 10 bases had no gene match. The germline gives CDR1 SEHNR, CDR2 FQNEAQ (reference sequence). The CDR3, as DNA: TGTGCCAGCAGTTCGGTCACTAGCGGGAGAGTGACCCAGTACTTC. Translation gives CASSSVTSGRVTQYF.

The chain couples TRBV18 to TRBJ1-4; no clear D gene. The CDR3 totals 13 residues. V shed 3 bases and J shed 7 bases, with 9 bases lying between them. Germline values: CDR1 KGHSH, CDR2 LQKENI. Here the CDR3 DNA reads TGTGCCAGCTCACCCGCCGCTTCTGAAAAACTGTTTTTT. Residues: CASSPAASEKLFF.

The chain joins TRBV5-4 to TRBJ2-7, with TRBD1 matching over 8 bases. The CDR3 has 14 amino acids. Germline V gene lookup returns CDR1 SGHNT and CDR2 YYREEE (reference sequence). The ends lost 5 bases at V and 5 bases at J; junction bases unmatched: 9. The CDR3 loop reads CASRSTGAEHEQYF. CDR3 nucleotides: TGTGCCAGCAGGTCGACAGGGGCAGAACACGAGCAGTACTTC.

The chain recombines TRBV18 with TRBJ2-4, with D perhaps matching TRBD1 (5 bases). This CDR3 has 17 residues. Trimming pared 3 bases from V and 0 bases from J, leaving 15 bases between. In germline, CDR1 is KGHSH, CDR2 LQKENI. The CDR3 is CASSPRQLDLAKNIQYF. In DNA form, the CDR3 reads TGTGCCAGCTCACCCAGACAGCTAGATCTAGCCAAAAACATTCAGTACTTC.

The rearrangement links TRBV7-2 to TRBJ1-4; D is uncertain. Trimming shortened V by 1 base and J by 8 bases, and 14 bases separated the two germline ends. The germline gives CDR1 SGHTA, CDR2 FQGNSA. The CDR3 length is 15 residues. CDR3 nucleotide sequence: TGTGCCAGCAGCTTAGGTGGGATAGAGGGCGAAAAACTGTTTTTT. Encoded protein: CASSLGGIEGEKLFF.

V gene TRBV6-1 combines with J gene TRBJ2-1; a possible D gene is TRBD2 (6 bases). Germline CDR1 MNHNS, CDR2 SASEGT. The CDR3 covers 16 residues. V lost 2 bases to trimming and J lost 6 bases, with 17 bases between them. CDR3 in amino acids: CASSESGGFPSNEQFF. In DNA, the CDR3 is TGTGCCAGCAGTGAATCAGGAGGGTTCCCGTCCAATGAGCAGTTCTTC.

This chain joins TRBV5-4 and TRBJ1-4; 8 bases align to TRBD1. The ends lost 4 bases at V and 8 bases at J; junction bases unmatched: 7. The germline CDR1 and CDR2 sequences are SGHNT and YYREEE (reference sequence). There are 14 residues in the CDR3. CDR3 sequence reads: CASSPGTGEEKLFF. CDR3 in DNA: TGTGCCAGCAGCCCCGGGACAGGAGAAGAAAAACTGTTTTTT.

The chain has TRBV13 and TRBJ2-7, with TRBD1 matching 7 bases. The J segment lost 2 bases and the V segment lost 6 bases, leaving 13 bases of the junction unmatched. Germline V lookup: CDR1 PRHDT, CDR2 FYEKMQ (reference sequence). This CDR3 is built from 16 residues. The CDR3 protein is CASSYRTGLGAYEQYF. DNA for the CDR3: TGTGCCAGCAGTTACAGGACAGGCCTTGGGGCCTACGAGCAGTACTTC.

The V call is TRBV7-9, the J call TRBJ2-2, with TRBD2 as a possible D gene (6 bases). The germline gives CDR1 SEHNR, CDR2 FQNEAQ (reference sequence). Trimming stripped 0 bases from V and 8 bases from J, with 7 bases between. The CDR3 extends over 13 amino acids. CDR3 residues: CASSLAGGGELFF. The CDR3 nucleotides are TGTGCCAGCAGCTTAGCAGGAGGGGGGGAGCTGTTTTTT. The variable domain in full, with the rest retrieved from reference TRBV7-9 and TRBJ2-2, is DTGVSQNPRHKITKRGQNVTFRCDPISEHNRLYWYRQTLGQGPEFLTYFQNEAQLEKSRLLSDRFSAERPKGSFSTLEIQRTEQGDSAMYLCASSLAGGGELFFGEGSRLTVL.

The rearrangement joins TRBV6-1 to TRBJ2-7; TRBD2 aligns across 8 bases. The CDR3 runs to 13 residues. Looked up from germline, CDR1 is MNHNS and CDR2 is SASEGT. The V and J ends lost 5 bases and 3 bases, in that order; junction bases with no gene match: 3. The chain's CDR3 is CASSRSGNYEQYF. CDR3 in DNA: TGTGCCAGCAGTCGTAGCGGGAACTACGAGCAGTACTTC.

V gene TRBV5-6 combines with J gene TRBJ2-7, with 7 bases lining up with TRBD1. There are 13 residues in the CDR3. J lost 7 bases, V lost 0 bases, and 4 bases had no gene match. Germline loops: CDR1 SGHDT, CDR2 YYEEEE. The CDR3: CASSLGQGREQYF. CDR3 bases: TGTGCCAGCAGCTTGGGACAGGGAAGGGAGCAGTACTTC.

For the CDR3, the DNA is TGTGCCAGCAGCTTCGCCGGACTAGCGGGAGTTGATGAGCAGTTCTTC. This codes for CASSFAGLAGVDEQFF. V is TRBV11-2 and J is TRBJ2-1, with 13 bases aligning to TRBD2. V dropped 3 bases and J dropped 8; count of bases not matched to a gene: 7. This CDR3 contains 16 residues. The germline gives CDR1 SGHAT, CDR2 FQNNGV. The full variable domain, with the rest looked up from reference TRBV11-2 and TRBJ2-1, is EAGVAQSPRYKIIEKRQSVAFWCNPISGHATLYWYQQILGQGPKLLIQFQNNGVVDDSQLPKDRFSAERLKGVDSTLKIQPAKLEDSAVYLCASSFAGLAGVDEQFFGPGTRLTVL.

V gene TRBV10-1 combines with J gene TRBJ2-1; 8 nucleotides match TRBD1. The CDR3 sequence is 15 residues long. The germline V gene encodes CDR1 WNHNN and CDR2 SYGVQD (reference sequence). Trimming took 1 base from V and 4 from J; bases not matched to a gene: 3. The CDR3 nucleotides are TGCGCCAGCAGTGAGTGGACAGGGAGATACAATGAGCAGTTCTTC. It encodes CASSEWTGRYNEQFF.

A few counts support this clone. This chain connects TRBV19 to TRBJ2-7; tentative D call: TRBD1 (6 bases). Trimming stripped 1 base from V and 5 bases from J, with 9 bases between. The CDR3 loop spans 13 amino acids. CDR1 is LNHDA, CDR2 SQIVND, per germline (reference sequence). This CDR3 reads CASSIGRGDEQYF. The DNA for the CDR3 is TGTGCCAGTAGTATAGGCAGGGGCGACGAGCAGTACTTC.

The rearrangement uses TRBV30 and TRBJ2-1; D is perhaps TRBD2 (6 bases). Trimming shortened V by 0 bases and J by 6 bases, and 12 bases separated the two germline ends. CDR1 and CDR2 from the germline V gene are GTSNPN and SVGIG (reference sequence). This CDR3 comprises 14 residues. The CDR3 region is CAWSVQEGSNEQFF. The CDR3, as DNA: TGTGCCTGGAGTGTACAGGAGGGGAGCAATGAGCAGTTCTTC.

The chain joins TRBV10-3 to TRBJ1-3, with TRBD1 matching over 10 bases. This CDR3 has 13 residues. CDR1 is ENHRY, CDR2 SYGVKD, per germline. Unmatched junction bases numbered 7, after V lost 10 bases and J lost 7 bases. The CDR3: CATRQGADNTIYF. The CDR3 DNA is TGTGCCACCCGACAGGGGGCAGATAACACCATATATTTT.

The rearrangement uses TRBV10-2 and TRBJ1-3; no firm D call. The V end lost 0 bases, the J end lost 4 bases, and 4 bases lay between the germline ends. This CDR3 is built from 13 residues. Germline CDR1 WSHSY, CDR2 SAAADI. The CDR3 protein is CASSESPGNTIYF. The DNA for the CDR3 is TGCGCCAGCAGTGAGTCCCCCGGAAACACCATATATTTT.

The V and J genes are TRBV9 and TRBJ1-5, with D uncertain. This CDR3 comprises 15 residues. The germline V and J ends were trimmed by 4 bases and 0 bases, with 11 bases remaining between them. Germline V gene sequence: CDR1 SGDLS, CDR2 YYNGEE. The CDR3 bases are TGTGCCAGCAGCCCGGACCCGAGTAGCAATCAGCCCCAGCATTTT. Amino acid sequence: CASSPDPSSNQPQHF.

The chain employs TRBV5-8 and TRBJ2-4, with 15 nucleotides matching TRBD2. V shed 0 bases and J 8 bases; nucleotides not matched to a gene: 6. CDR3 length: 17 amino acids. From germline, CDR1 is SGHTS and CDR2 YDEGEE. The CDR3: CASSLGTSGRALDIQYF. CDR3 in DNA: TGTGCCAGCAGCTTGGGGACTAGCGGGAGGGCCCTGGACATTCAGTACTTC.

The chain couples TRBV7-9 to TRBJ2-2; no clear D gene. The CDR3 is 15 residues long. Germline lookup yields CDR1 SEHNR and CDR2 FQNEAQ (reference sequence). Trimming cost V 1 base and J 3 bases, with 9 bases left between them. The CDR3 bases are TGTGCCAGCAGCTTAGGGAGCGCGTACACCGGGGAGCTGTTTTTT. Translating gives CASSLGSAYTGELFF.

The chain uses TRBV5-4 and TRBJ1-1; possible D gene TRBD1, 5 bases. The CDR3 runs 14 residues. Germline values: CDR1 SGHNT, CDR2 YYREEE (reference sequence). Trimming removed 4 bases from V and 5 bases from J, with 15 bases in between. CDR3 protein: CASSPPRAETEAFF. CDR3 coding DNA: TGTGCCAGCAGCCCCCCCAGGGCAGAGACTGAAGCTTTCTTT.

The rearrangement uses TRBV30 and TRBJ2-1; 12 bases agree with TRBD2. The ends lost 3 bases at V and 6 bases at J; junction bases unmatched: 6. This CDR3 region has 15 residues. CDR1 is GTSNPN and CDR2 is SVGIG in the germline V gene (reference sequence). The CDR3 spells CAWSATLAGGNEQFF. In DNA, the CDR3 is TGTGCCTGGAGCGCAACACTAGCGGGGGGCAATGAGCAGTTCTTC.

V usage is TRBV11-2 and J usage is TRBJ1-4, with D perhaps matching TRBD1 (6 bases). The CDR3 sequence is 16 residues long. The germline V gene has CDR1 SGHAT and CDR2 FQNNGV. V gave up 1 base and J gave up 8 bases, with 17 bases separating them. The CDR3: CASSLGTTGFGEKLFF. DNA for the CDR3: TGTGCCAGCAGCTTAGGAACTACAGGGTTCGGGGAAAAACTGTTTTTT.

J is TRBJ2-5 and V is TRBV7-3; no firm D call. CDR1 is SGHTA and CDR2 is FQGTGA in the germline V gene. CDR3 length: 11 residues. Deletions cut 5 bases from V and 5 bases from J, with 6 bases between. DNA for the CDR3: TGTGCCAGCAGCCCGCAGGAGACCCAGTACTTC. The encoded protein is CASSPQETQYF.

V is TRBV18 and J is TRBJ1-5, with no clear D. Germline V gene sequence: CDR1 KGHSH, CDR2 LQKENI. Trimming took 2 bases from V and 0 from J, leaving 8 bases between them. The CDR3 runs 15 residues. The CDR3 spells CASSPAGSSNQPQHF. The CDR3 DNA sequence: TGTGCCAGCTCACCAGCGGGGTCTAGCAATCAGCCCCAGCATTTT.

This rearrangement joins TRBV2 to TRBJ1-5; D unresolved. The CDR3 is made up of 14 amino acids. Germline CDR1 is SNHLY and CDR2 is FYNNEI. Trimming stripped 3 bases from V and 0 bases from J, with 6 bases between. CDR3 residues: CASSDSFSNQPQHF. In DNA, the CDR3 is TGTGCCAGCAGTGACAGTTTTAGCAATCAGCCCCAGCATTTT.